These 21 T cell receptor beta chains came from one sample sequenced in a study of OX40 agonist ivuxolimab in advanced cancers. Profiled with immunoSEQ multiplex PCR; TCRdb holds only in-frame clones, not every one. This sample has about 58,000 clones, with 65% to 85% found just once. Here the sequenced sample was CD4+ or CD8+ T cells sorted from blood, taken in a trial of the OX40 agonist ivuxolimab. The receptors derive from an adult with an advanced solid tumor such as melanoma, head and neck, liver or kidney cancer.

The chain has TRBV7-6 and TRBJ2-7, with TRBD2 identical over 11 bases. From germline, CDR1 is SGHVS and CDR2 FNYEAQ. Trimming took 3 bases from V and 1 from J; bases not matched to a gene: 11. This CDR3 has 18 amino acids. Written as DNA, the CDR3 is TGTGCCAGCAGCTTGGTGTTGGTAGCGGGGGGGGCTTCCTACGAGCAGTACTTC. Its protein is CASSLVLVAGGASYEQYF.

CDR3 loop: CASSLGPGQGKETQYF. The CDR3, as DNA: TGTGCCAGCAGCTTAGGACCCGGACAGGGGAAAGAGACCCAGTACTTC. The genes are TRBV7-9 and TRBJ2-5, with 9 positions matching TRBD1. Germline V gene sequence: CDR1 SEHNR, CDR2 FQNEAQ (reference sequence). V shed 1 base and J 3 bases; nucleotides not matched to a gene: 6. This CDR3 spans 16 amino acids.

Points on this clone: A much larger clone differs by one base, so this may be a read error. This same CDR3 is encoded by further DNA sequences in the sample. J is TRBJ1-4 and V is TRBV7-7; D is uncertain. The CDR3 runs to 13 residues. Germline V lookup: CDR1 SSHAT, CDR2 FNYEAQ (reference sequence). CDR3: CASSLDRNEKLFF. The CDR3 DNA reads TGTGCTAGCAGCTTAGATCGAAACGAAAAGCTGTTTTTT.

The chain couples TRBV19 to TRBJ1-2; D gene unclear. CDR1 is LNHDA, CDR2 SQIVND, per germline (reference sequence). The CDR3 sequence is 15 residues long. V shed 6 bases and J shed 2 bases, with 16 bases lying between them. CDR3: CASRVSEASNYGYTF. DNA for the CDR3: TGTGCCAGTAGAGTGTCCGAAGCGAGCAACTATGGCTACACCTTC.

The J gene is TRBJ2-5, the V gene TRBV11-2; maybe TRBD2 (6 bases). This CDR3 region has 14 residues. Trimming left V 5 bases short and J 1 base short, with 11 bases between. The germline V gene encodes CDR1 SGHAT and CDR2 FQNNGV. The CDR3 reads CASSLRGFQETQYF. DNA of the CDR3: TGTGCCAGCAGCCTGCGGGGCTTCCAAGAGACCCAGTACTTC.

V and J are TRBV28 and TRBJ2-7, with D possibly matching TRBD2 (6 bases). The CDR3 runs to 15 residues. Germline values: CDR1 MDHEN, CDR2 SYDVKM. Between the trimmed V and J ends, which lost 6 bases and 3 bases, there was a span of 18 bases. CDR3 residues: CASRIPSGENYEQYF. The CDR3 nucleotides read TGTGCCAGCAGGATACCCTCGGGAGAAAACTACGAGCAGTACTTC.

The chain recombines TRBV11-2 with TRBJ2-7; TRBD2 agrees at 7 bases. The CDR3 length is 15 residues. After removal of 4 bases from V and 3 bases from J, the junction contained 9 bases not matched to a gene. The germline V gene has CDR1 SGHAT and CDR2 FQNNGV. The chain's CDR3 is CASSSTAGVVYEQYF. The CDR3 DNA reads as TGTGCCAGCAGCTCGACCGCGGGAGTTGTCTACGAGCAGTACTTC.

This chain joins TRBV15 and TRBJ1-5; a weak D match, TRBD1 (5 bases). Trimming left V 3 bases short and J 2 bases short, with 11 bases between. The CDR3 length is 15 residues. The V gene's germline CDR1 is LNHNV and CDR2 YYDKDF (reference sequence). CDR3 coding DNA: TGTGCCACCAGCAGGGGGACGGTGGGCAATCAGCCCCAGCATTTT. Translating it yields CATSRGTVGNQPQHF.

This clone was counted a few times. This chain connects TRBV9 to TRBJ2-2; TRBD1 agrees at 7 bases. CDR1 SGDLS and CDR2 YYNGEE come from the germline V gene. With V trimmed by 3 bases and J by 3 bases, 2 bases remained unmatched. CDR3 size: 14 residues. CDR3 loop: CASSGQGYTGELFF. The CDR3 DNA sequence: TGTGCCAGCAGCGGACAGGGATACACCGGGGAGCTGTTTTTT.

CDR3 bases: TGTGCCAGCAGTGATAATTGGAACTATGGCTACACCTTC. Translated, it gives CASSDNWNYGYTF. The rearrangement joins TRBV9 to TRBJ1-2; D remains unclear. The CDR3 extends over 13 amino acids. V was shortened by 5 bases and J by 2 bases, with 10 bases between the two germline ends. The germline V gene has CDR1 SGDLS and CDR2 YYNGEE.

This chain joins TRBV7-9 and TRBJ1-4; 9 bases map to TRBD1. The CDR3 spans 14 residues. The V segment lost 4 bases and the J segment 12 bases; nucleotides outside the gene matches: 9. Germline V gene sequence: CDR1 SEHNR, CDR2 FQNEAQ (reference sequence). The CDR3 DNA follows: TGTGCCAGCAGCTACCCAACAGGGGGCGAGGAACTGTTTTTT. It is translated as CASSYPTGGEELFF.

The chain has TRBV7-6 and TRBJ2-5; 10 nucleotides line up with TRBD2. After removal of 5 bases from V and 5 bases from J, the junction contained 8 bases not matched to a gene. The CDR3 loop spans 15 amino acids. Looked up from germline, CDR1 is SGHVS and CDR2 is FNYEAQ. This CDR3 is CASSPAGGLVETQYF. DNA for the CDR3: TGTGCCAGCAGCCCAGCGGGGGGGCTGGTGGAGACCCAGTACTTC.

V is TRBV11-3 and J is TRBJ1-1; no firm D call. With 4 bases removed from V and 0 bases from J, the gap between germline ends came to 12 bases. Germline assignment: CDR1 SGHNT and CDR2 YENEEA. The CDR3 length is 15 residues. The CDR3 loop reads CASSSLGGMNTEAFF. In nucleotides, the CDR3 is TGTGCCAGCAGCTCCCTCGGTGGAATGAACACTGAAGCTTTCTTT. The full variable domain, in which reference TRBV11-3 and TRBJ1-1 provide the parts outside the CDR3, is EAGVVQSPRYKIIEKKQPVAFWCNPISGHNTLYWYLQNLGQGPELLIRYENEEAVDDSQLPKDRFSAERLKGVDSTLKIQPAELGDSAVYLCASSSLGGMNTEAFFGQGTRLTVV.

V usage is TRBV14 and J usage is TRBJ2-5; no clear D gene. In germline, CDR1 is SGHDN, CDR2 FVKESK. This CDR3 region has 13 residues. The V gene lost 5 bases and the J gene lost 2 bases, with 9 bases spanning the gap. CDR3 loop: CASSKRLQETQYF. The CDR3 DNA is TGTGCCAGCAGCAAGAGACTGCAAGAGACCCAGTACTTC.

The genes are TRBV5-1 and TRBJ2-2; perhaps TRBD2 as D (6 bases). The CDR3 sequence is 14 residues long. CDR1 is SGHRS, CDR2 YFSETQ, per germline. The germline V and J ends were trimmed by 8 bases and 5 bases, with 16 bases remaining between them. The DNA for the CDR3 is TGCGCCAGTTTCGGAGGGAGCGGGACCGGGGAGCTGTTTTTT. Its translation: CASFGGSGTGELFF. Combining the CDR3 with reference TRBV5-1 and TRBJ2-2 gives the whole variable domain KAGVTQTPRYLIKTRGQQVTLSCSPISGHRSVSWYQQTPGQGLQFLFEYFSETQRNKGNFPGRFSGRQFSNSRSEMNVSTLELGDSALYLCASFGGSGTGELFFGEGSRLTVL.

The J gene is TRBJ1-5, the V gene TRBV7-2; D is undetermined. Looked up from germline, CDR1 is SGHTA and CDR2 is FQGNSA. The CDR3 spans 13 residues. Between the trimmed V and J ends, which lost 2 bases and 4 bases, there was a span of 6 bases. The CDR3: CASSLYNNQPQHF. For the CDR3, the DNA is TGTGCCAGCAGCTTATACAATAATCAGCCCCAGCATTTT. Full variable domain (missing parts from reference TRBV7-2 and TRBJ1-5): GAGVSQSPSNKVTEKGKDVELRCDPISGHTALYWYRQSLGQGLEFLIYFQGNSAPDKSGLPSDRFSAERTGGSVSTLTIQRTQQEDSAVYLCASSLYNNQPQHFGDGTRLSIL.

The rearrangement links TRBV5-6 to TRBJ1-2; TRBD1 matches 7 bases. V lost 4 bases and J lost 1; bases outside the gene matches: 10. CDR1 and CDR2 from the germline V gene are SGHDT and YYEEEE. The CDR3 consists of 16 residues. In nucleotides, the CDR3 is TGTGCCAGCAGCCGGACAGGACTCACTCTTAACTATGGCTACACCTTC. It is translated as CASSRTGLTLNYGYTF.

The J gene is TRBJ1-2, the V gene TRBV7-8; D possibly corresponds to TRBD1 (6 bases). The germline V gene encodes CDR1 SGHVS and CDR2 FQNEAQ. V was shortened by 5 bases and J by 4 bases, with 14 bases between the two germline ends. The CDR3 extends over 14 amino acids. The CDR3 region has the DNA TGTGCCAGCAGCACCCAGGGGTTTGGCTATGGCTACACCTTC. This sequence encodes CASSTQGFGYGYTF.

CDR3 in amino acids: CASSFGQGRTYEQYF. The CDR3 nucleotides read TGTGCCAGCAGTTTCGGCCAGGGGCGTACCTACGAGCAGTACTTC. The rearrangement uses TRBV13 and TRBJ2-7; tentative D call: TRBD1 (6 bases). Germline CDR1 is PRHDT and CDR2 is FYEKMQ (reference sequence). V dropped 6 bases and J dropped 2 bases, with 17 bases sitting between them. There are 15 residues in the CDR3. The variable domain in full, with the rest retrieved from reference TRBV13 and TRBJ2-7, is AAGVIQSPRHLIKEKRETATLKCYPIPRHDTVYWYQQGPGQDPQFLISFYEKMQSDKGSIPDRFSAQQFSDYHSELNMSSLELGDSALYFCASSFGQGRTYEQYFGPGTRLTVT.

The CDR3 is CASSLTDEQFF. The CDR3 bases are TGTGCCAGCAGCTTAACCGATGAGCAGTTCTTC. V is TRBV11-3 and J is TRBJ2-1; D unclear. Germline CDR1 and CDR2: SGHNT and YENEEA. V lost 2 bases, J lost 8 bases, and 4 bases lay in between. The CDR3 is 11 amino acids.

The J gene is TRBJ2-1, the V gene TRBV7-2; 10 bases map to TRBD2. Germline values: CDR1 SGHTA, CDR2 FQGNSA. This CDR3 has 18 amino acids. Trimming at V came to 5 bases and at J to 3 bases, leaving 13 bases not matched to a gene. This CDR3 is CASSPQLGAGGFYNEQFF. CDR3 coding DNA: TGTGCCAGCAGCCCCCAGCTGGGAGCGGGAGGGTTCTACAATGAGCAGTTCTTC.